This TCR beta chain was recorded in a study of T-cell memory formation after mild COVID-19. Study observations and caveats: Among contracting clones, CD4+ were mainly CM/EM and CD8+ enriched in EMRA. Pre-infection memory carried some responding clones, suggesting that cross-reactive memory joined.

5'RACE with constant-segment primers yielded barcoded, UMI-tagged TCR alpha and TCR beta cDNA libraries. TCRdb redid the calling of the 5' RACE reads with MiXCR, one entry per CDR3 protein. Of 550,000 to 700,000 distinct CDR3 sequences in the sample, under 20% are singletons; the top ten hold approximately 12%. About this clonotype: Antigen: not known.

With V trimmed by 8 bases and J by 6 bases, 9 bases remained unmatched. This CDR3 region has 14 residues. Sequencing was carried out using PBMCs or a T cell subset sorted from them (not recorded which). The sequence was obtained from an adult woman who had mild COVID-19 (a few samples of this study predate the infection). Cell type and time point are not known. The chain employs TRBV12-3 or TRBV12-4 and TRBJ1-2, with TRBD1 identical over 10 bases. CDR3 DNA: TGTGCCAGCGGAGCCGACAGGGGGCTAAATGGCTACACCTTC. It is translated as CASGADRGLNGYTF.